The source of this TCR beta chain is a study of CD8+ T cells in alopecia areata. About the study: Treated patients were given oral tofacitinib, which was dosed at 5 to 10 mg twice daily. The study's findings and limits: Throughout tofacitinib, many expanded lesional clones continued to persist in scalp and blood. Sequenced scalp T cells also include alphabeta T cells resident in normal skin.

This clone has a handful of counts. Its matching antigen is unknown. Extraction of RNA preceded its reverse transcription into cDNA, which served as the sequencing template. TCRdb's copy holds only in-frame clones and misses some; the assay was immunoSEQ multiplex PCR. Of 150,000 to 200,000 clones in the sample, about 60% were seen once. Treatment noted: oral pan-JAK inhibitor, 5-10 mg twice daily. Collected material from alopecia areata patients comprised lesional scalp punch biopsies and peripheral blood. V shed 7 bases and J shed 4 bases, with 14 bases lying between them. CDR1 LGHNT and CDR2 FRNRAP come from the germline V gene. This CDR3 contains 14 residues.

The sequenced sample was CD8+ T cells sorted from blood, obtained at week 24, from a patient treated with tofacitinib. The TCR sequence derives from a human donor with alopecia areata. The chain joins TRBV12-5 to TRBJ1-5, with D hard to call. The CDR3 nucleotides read TGTGCTAGTGCCCCCCTCCACCCAAATCAGCCCCAGCATTTT. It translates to CASAPLHPNQPQHF.